The source of this T cell receptor (beta chain) is a study of shared clonotypes between healthy human individuals. Some clones are missing from TCRdb's copy, which holds only in-frame ones; the method was immunoSEQ multiplex PCR. The sample records roughly 300,000 clones, roughly 80% being singletons. This clone was seen more than once but under ten times. The CDR3 runs to 13 residues. CDR1 and CDR2 (germline): MDHEN, SYDVKM. V was trimmed by 3 bases and J by 6 bases, leaving 8 bases between them. Sequenced material: memory CD4+ T cells sorted from blood. As to subset: CD45RA-negative fraction. The TCR sequence derives from a man aged 25-45 years in good health. The rearrangement joins TRBV28 to TRBJ2-2, with D unclear. The chain's CDR3 is CASSLVLAGELFF. The CDR3 region has the DNA TGTGCCAGCAGTTTGGTGCTAGCCGGGGAGCTGTTTTTT. Looking up the rest from reference TRBV28 and TRBJ2-2 gives the full variable domain: DVKVTQSSRYLVKRTGEKVFLECVQDMDHENMFWYRQDPGLGLRLIYFSYDVKMKEKGDIPEGYSVSREKKERFSLILESASTNQTSMYLCASSLVLAGELFFGEGSRLTVL.